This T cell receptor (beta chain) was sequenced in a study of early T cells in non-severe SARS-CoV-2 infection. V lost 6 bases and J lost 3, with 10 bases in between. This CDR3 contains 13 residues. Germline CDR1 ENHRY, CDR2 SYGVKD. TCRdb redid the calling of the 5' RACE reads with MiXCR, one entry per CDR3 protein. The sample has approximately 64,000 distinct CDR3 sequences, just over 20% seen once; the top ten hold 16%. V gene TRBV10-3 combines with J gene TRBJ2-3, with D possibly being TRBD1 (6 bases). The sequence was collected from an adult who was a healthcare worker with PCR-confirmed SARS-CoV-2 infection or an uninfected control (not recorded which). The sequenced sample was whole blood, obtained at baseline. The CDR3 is CAIRGDITDTQYF. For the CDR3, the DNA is TGTGCCATCAGAGGGGACATTACAGATACGCAGTATTTT.